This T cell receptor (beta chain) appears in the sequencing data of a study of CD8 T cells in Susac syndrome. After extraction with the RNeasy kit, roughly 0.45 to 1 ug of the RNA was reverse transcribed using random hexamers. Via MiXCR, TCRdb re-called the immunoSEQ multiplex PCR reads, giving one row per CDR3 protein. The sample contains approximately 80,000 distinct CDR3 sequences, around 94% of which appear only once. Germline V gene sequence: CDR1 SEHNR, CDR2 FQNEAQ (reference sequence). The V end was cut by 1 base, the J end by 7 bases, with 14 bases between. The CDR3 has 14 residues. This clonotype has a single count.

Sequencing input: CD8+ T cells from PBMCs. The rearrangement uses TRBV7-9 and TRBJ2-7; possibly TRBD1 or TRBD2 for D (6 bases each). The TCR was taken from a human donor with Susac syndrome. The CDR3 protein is CASSLEGGAKEQYF. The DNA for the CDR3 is TGTGCCAGCAGCTTAGAGGGGGGCGCGAAGGAGCAGTACTTC.